The clone carrying this TCR beta chain was picked up a small number of times. Its antigen remains unknown. The data were obtained in a study of neurological immune-mediated disorders. Study-wide results and caveats: The study phylogenetically grouped the repertoires of 18 of 34 multiple sclerosis patients into one related-CDR3 cluster, a possible signature. The absence of shared CDR3 amino acid sequences among expanded clones across subjects suggests private repertoires in all groups.

Trimming left V 4 bases short and J 0 bases short, with 12 bases between. The CDR3 is 16 residues long. The making of cDNA relied on 5'RACE with 10-nucleotide random UMIs. The yield of each sequencing run was over 200 million TCR-beta sequences from 15-18 subjects. Each CDR3 protein is one row after TCRdb ran MiXCR on the 5' RACE reads. The repertoire holds fewer than 85,000 distinct CDR3 sequences, with around 4.8% as singletons. The specimen was PBMCs. The receptor was derived from a woman between 65 and 79 years old with multiple sclerosis. The genes are TRBV12-3 or TRBV12-4 and TRBJ1-4; no definite D call. CDR3 DNA sequence: TGTGCCAGCAGTTCCTATACCGTTGCAACTAATGAAAAACTGTTTTTT. Translation gives CASSSYTVATNEKLFF.